A single sample gave rise to the 10 T cell receptor beta chains below, sequenced in a study of T cell responses to AZD1222 COVID-19 vaccine. Some clones are missing from TCRdb's copy, which holds only in-frame ones; the method was immunoSEQ multiplex PCR. The data show 60,000 to 80,000 clones, roughly 89% seen once. The sample here was peripheral blood, taken on day 0 of AZD1222 vaccination. The receptor set was obtained from an adult in good health.

The chain carries TRBV6-6 and TRBJ1-6; TRBD1 is a possible D gene (6 bases). Germline V gene lookup returns CDR1 MNHNY and CDR2 SVGAGI (reference sequence). Trimming took 0 bases from V and 7 from J, leaving 7 bases between them. CDR3 length equals 14 residues. The CDR3 loop reads CASSYSGQNSPLHF. The CDR3 DNA follows: TGTGCCAGCAGTTACTCTGGACAGAATTCACCCCTCCACTTT.

Here the CDR3 reads CATSRRPGSSYNEQFF. The CDR3 DNA follows: TGTGCCACCAGCAGGCGGCCAGGGAGCTCCTACAATGAGCAGTTCTTC. V usage is TRBV15 and J usage is TRBJ2-1; either TRBD1 or TRBD2 may fit D (5 bases each). There are 16 residues in the CDR3. V gave up 3 bases and J gave up 0 bases, with 12 bases separating them. Germline assignment: CDR1 LNHNV and CDR2 YYDKDF (reference sequence).

The chain combines TRBV28 with TRBJ1-4, with 7 bases that match TRBD1. This CDR3 has 15 amino acids. From germline, CDR1 is MDHEN and CDR2 SYDVKM. The trim removed 6 bases at V and 6 bases at J, leaving 10 bases unmatched. The CDR3 coding sequence is TGTGCCAGCAGCCTCGCACAGGGGAGATATGAAAAACTGTTTTTT. Amino acids: CASSLAQGRYEKLFF.

The chain is built from TRBV7-2 and TRBJ1-5; D gene unclear. From germline, CDR1 is SGHTA and CDR2 FQGNSA. The ends were cut back, 2 bases at V and 10 bases at J, with 12 bases in the middle. The CDR3 covers 13 residues. The CDR3 DNA reads as TGTGCCAGCAGCTTAAGGTATGACCAACCCCAGCATTTT. This sequence encodes CASSLRYDQPQHF.

The V and J genes are TRBV30 and TRBJ2-5; unclear D gene. Trimming stripped 5 bases from V and 1 base from J, with 11 bases between. CDR1 and CDR2 (germline): GTSNPN, SVGIG (reference sequence). This CDR3 region has 13 residues. This CDR3 is CAWGQTFQETQYF. CDR3 DNA sequence: TGTGCCTGGGGGCAGACATTCCAAGAGACCCAGTACTTC.

This chain uses TRBV19 with TRBJ1-2; 8 bases map to TRBD1. V lost 4 bases to trimming and J lost 4 bases; unmatched junction nucleotides: 8. Germline CDR1 LNHDA, CDR2 SQIVND (reference sequence). The CDR3 has 15 residues. The chain's CDR3 is CASSNTGTGVYGYTF. CDR3 DNA sequence: TGTGCCAGTAGTAATACCGGGACAGGAGTCTATGGCTACACCTTC.

CDR3 amino acids: CASRRSSYNSPLHF. DNA of the CDR3: TGTGCCAGCAGGAGGAGCTCCTATAATTCACCCCTCCACTTT. The chain uses TRBV13 and TRBJ1-6; D not resolved. The germline V gene has CDR1 PRHDT and CDR2 FYEKMQ (reference sequence). This CDR3 is 14 amino acids long. The V end was cut by 6 bases, the J end by 0 bases, with 6 bases between.

This clone has only one observation. The genes are TRBV19 and TRBJ1-5, with 7 bases that match TRBD1. The CDR3 extends over 13 amino acids. Trimming removed 7 bases from V and 5 bases from J; junction bases left unmatched: 5. Germline V gene data show CDR1 as LNHDA and CDR2 as SQIVND (reference sequence). This chain's CDR3 is CASNRQGDQPQHF. The CDR3, as DNA: TGTGCCAGTAACCGACAGGGTGATCAGCCCCAGCATTTT.

Here the CDR3 reads CASSLDTHTDTQYF. CDR3 DNA: TGTGCCAGCAGCCTGGACACCCACACAGATACGCAGTATTTT. This chain connects TRBV5-6 to TRBJ2-3; possibly TRBD1 for D (5 bases). CDR1 and CDR2 (germline): SGHDT, YYEEEE. With 4 bases removed from V and 2 bases from J, the gap between germline ends came to 11 bases. The CDR3 loop spans 14 amino acids.

This chain joins TRBV19 and TRBJ1-2; possible D gene TRBD1, 5 bases. The germline CDR1 and CDR2 sequences are LNHDA and SQIVND (reference sequence). The germline V and J ends were trimmed by 6 bases and 4 bases, with 18 bases remaining between them. The CDR3 extends over 15 amino acids. The CDR3 sequence: CASSLLSGRGYGYTF. As DNA, the CDR3 is TGTGCCAGTAGCCTCCTCTCGGGGCGCGGCTATGGCTACACCTTC.